Below are 27 T cell receptor beta chains sequenced from a single sample in a study of T cell clonality in common variable immunodeficiency. No antigen has been identified for these receptors. Study-wide points: Reportedly, TCR beta sequences from common variable immunodeficiency showed fewer deletions and N-nucleotide insertions.

Only in-frame clones appear in the TCRdb table, and some are missing; sequencing was by immunoSEQ multiplex PCR. The table lists around 19,000 clones, with no singletons. The sequenced sample was peripheral blood mononuclear cells. The source of these receptors is a human donor with common variable immunodeficiency.

This clone qualifies as medium-sized (0.01 to 0.1%). The CDR3 goes on 3 residues after the read ends, and that part is filled in from the germline J gene. The chain has TRBV9 and TRBJ1-1; D is perhaps TRBD1 (5 bases). The CDR3 is made up of 14 amino acids. V lost 2 bases and J lost 1, with 9 bases in between. Germline CDR1 is SGDLS and CDR2 is YYNGEE. The DNA read from the CDR3 is TGTGCCAGCAGCGTCGCCAGGGCGAACACTGAA. Translation: CASSVARANTE. The CDR3 in its entirety is CASSVARANTEAFF.

Turning to this clone: The read stops 3 residues short of the end of the CDR3; the missing end is completed from the germline J gene. The V and J genes are TRBV7-2 and TRBJ1-2; 8 nucleotides match TRBD1. The CDR3 is made up of 12 amino acids. Germline V gene data show CDR1 as SGHTA and CDR2 as FQGNSA. The sequenced part of the CDR3 DNA is TGTGCCAGCAGCCGTGGACAGGGTGGA. Protein product: CASSRGQGG. The CDR3 in its entirety is CASSRGQGGYTF.

This clone was seen ten or more times. The read terminates 3 residues ahead of where the CDR3 ends, so the germline J gene completes it. This chain connects TRBV19 to TRBJ1-2; D unclear. Germline V gene lookup returns CDR1 LNHDA and CDR2 SQIVND (reference sequence). The ends were cut back, 5 bases at V and 4 bases at J, with 14 bases in the middle. CDR3 length: 14 residues. The sequenced part of the CDR3 DNA is TGTGCCAGTAGTCCCCAAAACAGATTCTATGGC. Protein sequence: CASSPQNRFYG. The full CDR3 is CASSPQNRFYGYTF. Drawing the rest from reference TRBV19 and TRBJ1-2, the complete variable domain is DGGITQSPKYLFRKEGQNVTLSCEQNLNHDAMYWYRQDPGQGLRLIYYSQIVNDFQKGDIAEGYSVSREKKESFPLTVTSAQKNPTAFYLCASSPQNRFYGYTFGSGTRLTVV.

This clone has at least ten counts. The DNA ends 3 residues before the CDR3 does, and the rest of the CDR3 is filled in from the germline J gene. The gene calls are TRBV18 and TRBJ2-1, with a tentative D call TRBD1 (5 bases). The CDR3 is made up of 13 amino acids. The V gene lost 6 bases and the J gene lost 4 bases, with 10 bases spanning the gap. Germline values: CDR1 KGHSH, CDR2 LQKENI. This CDR3 is CASSPTDYNEQFF. The covered CDR3 bases are TGTGCCAGCTCGCCGACAGATTACAATGAG.

Concerning this clone itself: The read halts 3 residues ahead of the CDR3 end, with the missing end drawn from the germline J gene. This chain joins TRBV18 and TRBJ2-5, with no clear D. This CDR3 is 15 amino acids long. Deletions cut 0 bases from V and 3 bases from J, with 11 bases between. CDR1 is KGHSH, CDR2 LQKENI, per germline. The CDR3 here is CASSPPNSPKETQYF. Partial CDR3 DNA: TGTGCCAGCTCACCACCAAACAGCCCCAAAGAGACC. The variable domain in full, completed from reference TRBV18 and TRBJ2-5, reads NAGVMQNPRHLVRRRGQEARLRCSPMKGHSHVYWYRQLPEEGLKFMVYLQKENIIDESGMPKERFSAEFPKEGPSILRIQQVVRGDSAAYFCASSPPNSPKETQYFGPGTRLLVL.

Many counts were recorded for this clone. The CDR3 end is not reached by the read, which stops 3 residues before it; the germline J gene fills it in. The J gene is TRBJ2-3, the V gene TRBV7-2, with TRBD1 matching over 7 bases. Germline V gives CDR1 SGHTA, CDR2 FQGNSA. The CDR3 runs to 15 residues. Trimming cost V 4 bases and J 3 bases; bases outside gene matches: 7. The sequenced CDR3 bases are TGTGCCAGCAGCTCGCCAGACAGGGTAACAGATACG. Protein product: CASSSPDRVTDT. The CDR3 in full is CASSSPDRVTDTQYF.

A few counts support this clone. The read ends 3 residues early relative to the CDR3; the germline J gene fills the gap. The chain is built from TRBV18 and TRBJ2-7, with D perhaps matching TRBD2 (5 bases). Germline loops: CDR1 KGHSH, CDR2 LQKENI. V lost 0 bases to trimming and J lost 6 bases, with 9 bases between them. This CDR3 has 13 residues. CDR3 region: CASSPPVGVEQYF. The part of the CDR3 DNA that was read is TGTGCCAGCTCACCACCGGTCGGGGTCGAG.

There are many counts of this clone. The read ends 3 residues early relative to the CDR3; the germline J gene fills the gap. This rearrangement joins TRBV27 to TRBJ1-1; the D gene is possibly TRBD1 (6 bases). Germline V gives CDR1 MNHEY, CDR2 SMNVEV (reference sequence). The CDR3 runs to 15 residues. V was clipped by 0 bases and J by 5 bases, with 13 bases between them. The covered CDR3 bases are TGTGCCAGCAGTTTATCGGGGGGGCGAGGGACTGAA. Translation gives CASSLSGGRGTE. The full CDR3 reads CASSLSGGRGTEAFF.

This clone came up many times. The read terminates 3 residues ahead of where the CDR3 ends, so the germline J gene completes it. The chain employs TRBV29-1 and TRBJ1-1; perhaps TRBD1 as D (6 bases). The length of the CDR3 is 12 residues. CDR1 is SQVTM, CDR2 ANQGSEA, per germline. The chain's CDR3 is CSVPTGYGQAFF. The part of the CDR3 DNA that was read is TGCAGCGTTCCCACAGGGTATGGGCAA.

This clone was counted between two and nine times. The read ends 3 residues before the CDR3 terminus; that terminus is restored from the germline J gene. The chain is built from TRBV18 and TRBJ1-1; D may be TRBD1 (6 bases). V gave up 3 bases and J gave up 6 bases, with 8 bases separating them. Germline CDR1 and CDR2: KGHSH and LQKENI. There are 12 residues in the CDR3. CDR3 loop: CASSPDSSEAFF. The part of the CDR3 DNA that was read is TGTGCCAGCTCACCGGACAGTTCTGAA.

This clone was recorded a few times. From the germline J gene comes the end of the CDR3, since the read stops 3 residues before it. V is TRBV5-1 and J is TRBJ1-2; TRBD1 matches 7 bases. From germline, CDR1 is SGHRS and CDR2 YFSETQ. The CDR3 sequence is 14 residues long. The V gene end was trimmed by 5 bases and the J gene end by 4 bases; junction bases not matched to a gene: 8. The CDR3 DNA, read in part, is TGCGCCAGCAGATTCCGACAGGGCCTCTATGGC. Amino acids: CASRFRQGLYG. The full CDR3 protein reads CASRFRQGLYGYTF.

Concerning this clone: The CDR3 is cut off 3 residues early in the read; its end comes from the germline J gene. The chain uses TRBV7-3 and TRBJ2-1; the match to TRBD1 covers 7 bases. The CDR3 is 16 amino acids. The germline gives CDR1 SGHTA, CDR2 FQGTGA. The V segment lost 5 bases and the J segment 0 bases; nucleotides outside the gene matches: 7. Partial CDR3 DNA: TGTGCCAGCAGCCTAGGGGGCTTCACCTCCTACAATGAG. It translates to CASSLGGFTSYNE. The CDR3 in full is CASSLGGFTSYNEQFF. The full variable domain, rest sourced from reference TRBV7-3 and TRBJ2-1, is GAGVSQTPSNKVTEKGKYVELRCDPISGHTALYWYRQSLGQGPEFLIYFQGTGAADDSGLPNDRFFAVRPEGSVSTLKIQRTERGDSAVYLCASSLGGFTSYNEQFFGPGTRLTVL.

This clone has a count of ten or more. The CDR3 is cut off 3 residues early in the read; its end comes from the germline J gene. This chain joins TRBV18 and TRBJ1-6; 10 bases line up with TRBD1. The CDR3 spans 16 residues. CDR1 is KGHSH, CDR2 LQKENI, per germline. Germline trimming cut 0 bases from V and 7 bases from J; bases unmatched to any gene: 3. The CDR3 is CASSPPGQGNNSPLHF. The CDR3 DNA, read in part, is TGTGCCAGCTCACCACCGGGACAGGGGAACAATTCACCC.

Turning to this clone: The CDR3 is cut off 3 residues early in the read; its end comes from the germline J gene. The V gene is TRBV7-6, the J gene TRBJ1-1; D is unresolved. There are 13 residues in the CDR3. The germline V gene has CDR1 SGHVS and CDR2 FNYEAQ. V was clipped by 5 bases and J by 0 bases, with 7 bases between them. The CDR3 protein is CASSVNMNTEAFF. Partial CDR3 DNA: TGTGCCAGCAGCGTAAACATGAACACTGAA.

This clone was picked up many times. The read ends 3 residues shy of where the CDR3 ends; the end is completed using the germline J gene. V usage is TRBV4-2 and J usage is TRBJ2-5; 10 bases align to TRBD1. This CDR3 has 16 residues. Germline V lookup: CDR1 LGHNA, CDR2 YNFKEQ. V shed 1 base and J 1 base; nucleotides not matched to a gene: 3. Here the CDR3 reads CASSQGGQGTQETQYF. The sequenced CDR3 bases are TGTGCCAGCAGCCAAGGGGGACAGGGGACCCAAGAGACC.

This clone came up a few times. The CDR3 extends 3 residues past the end of the read, so its final part is completed from the germline J gene. The chain has TRBV2 and TRBJ2-7, with D perhaps given as TRBD1 or TRBD2 (5 bases each). V lost 6 bases, J lost 0 bases, and 21 bases lay in between. In germline, CDR1 is SNHLY, CDR2 FYNNEI. This CDR3 is 17 amino acids long. The part of the CDR3 DNA that was read is TGTGCCAGCAGCGATCCTAGAATATCAGGGAGCTCCTACGAG. Translated, it gives CASSDPRISGSSYE. The whole CDR3 region reads CASSDPRISGSSYEQYF. The complete variable domain, with remaining parts taken from reference TRBV2 and TRBJ2-7, reads EPEVTQTPSHQVTQMGQEVILRCVPISNHLYFYWYRQILGQKVEFLVSFYNNEISEKSEIFDDQFSVERPDGSNFTLKIRSTKLEDSAMYFCASSDPRISGSSYEQYFGPGTRLTVT.

This clone showed up just a few times. Read coverage stops 3 residues before the CDR3 terminus; the germline J gene supplies the remainder. The chain joins TRBV6-2 or TRBV6-3 to TRBJ2-5; 12 bases align to TRBD2. Germline loops: CDR1 MNHEY, CDR2 SVGEGT. V shed 6 bases, J shed 2 bases, and the junction held 4 bases outside the gene matches. The CDR3 is 15 residues long. The CDR3 bases that were read are TGTGCCAGCAGCCCTAGCGGGGGGGAACAAGAGACC. Protein sequence: CASSPSGGEQET. The entire CDR3 sequence reads CASSPSGGEQETQYF.

There are many counts of this clone. CDR3 in amino acids: CASTGVPGELFF. The covered CDR3 bases are TGTGCCTCGACAGGGGTCCCCGGGGAG. The V call is TRBV10-3, the J call TRBJ2-2, with 8 nucleotides matching TRBD1. The read ends 3 residues shy of where the CDR3 ends; the end is completed using the germline J gene. Germline V lookup: CDR1 ENHRY, CDR2 SYGVKD. J gave up 6 bases and V 11 bases, and 5 bases lay outside the gene matches. The CDR3 covers 12 residues.

This clone was seen at least ten times. Coverage ceases 3 residues before the CDR3 finishes, and the germline J gene fills in the end. The chain joins TRBV20-1 to TRBJ1-1, with 7 positions matching TRBD1. This CDR3 has 15 amino acids. The germline V gene encodes CDR1 DFQATT and CDR2 SNEGSKA (reference sequence). V lost 4 bases to trimming and J lost 1 base; unmatched junction nucleotides: 9. CDR3 sequence: CSATITGTANTEAFF. The CDR3 DNA, read in part, is TGCAGTGCTACGATTACCGGGACAGCGAACACTGAA.

This clone was seen many times. The read terminates 3 residues ahead of where the CDR3 ends, so the germline J gene completes it. This rearrangement joins TRBV7-9 to TRBJ2-4, with 7 positions matching TRBD1. The germline gives CDR1 SEHNR, CDR2 FQNEAQ (reference sequence). This CDR3 is built from 14 residues. The V and J ends lost 5 bases and 7 bases, in that order; junction bases with no gene match: 8. The CDR3 bases that were read are TGTGCCAGCAGCACGGGACAGTCCCCGAACATT. The encoded protein is CASSTGQSPNI. The entire CDR3 protein reads CASSTGQSPNIQYF.

This clone was counted ten times or more. With the read ending 3 residues before the CDR3 end, the germline J gene is used to fill in that end. The chain is built from TRBV7-3 and TRBJ2-3; TRBD2 matches at 8 bases. The CDR3 length is 16 residues. The V gene's germline CDR1 is SGHTA and CDR2 FQGTGA. V dropped 4 bases and J dropped 5; count of bases not matched to a gene: 11. The CDR3 spells CASSSIGAGGIDTQYF. The sequenced CDR3 bases are TGTGCCAGCAGCTCCATAGGGGCGGGGGGTATAGATACG.

This clone was counted ten times or more. The CDR3 end falls 3 residues outside the read, so it is completed with the germline J gene. The chain recombines TRBV5-1 with TRBJ2-3, with D possibly matching TRBD1 (6 bases). CDR1 is SGHRS, CDR2 YFSETQ, per germline. V dropped 6 bases and J dropped 4 bases, with 15 bases sitting between them. The CDR3 sequence is 14 residues long. CDR3 sequence reads: CASILGASSDTQYF. CDR3 bases read: TGCGCCAGCATCCTGGGGGCCTCTTCAGATACG.

This clone was detected ten times or more. Coverage ceases 3 residues before the CDR3 finishes, and the germline J gene fills in the end. The rearrangement joins TRBV30 to TRBJ2-7; 8 positions agree with TRBD2. From germline, CDR1 is GTSNPN and CDR2 SVGIG (reference sequence). The CDR3 loop spans 14 amino acids. J lost 6 bases, V lost 3 bases, and 10 bases had no gene match. CDR3 in amino acids: CAWSAQSRGGEQYF. The CDR3 DNA, read in part, is TGTGCCTGGAGCGCTCAATCCCGGGGGGGCGAG.

This clone occurred many times. The read finishes 3 residues shy of the CDR3 end, and the germline J gene is used to complete it. The chain has TRBV19 and TRBJ1-1, with D hard to call. The CDR3 is 14 residues long. Germline V gives CDR1 LNHDA, CDR2 SQIVND (reference sequence). V shed 3 bases and J shed 1 base, with 9 bases lying between them. CDR3 amino acids: CASSITVTNTEAFF. The sequenced part of the CDR3 DNA is TGTGCCAGTAGTATTACAGTGACGAACACTGAA.

There are many counts of this clone. The read terminates 3 residues ahead of where the CDR3 ends, so the germline J gene completes it. This rearrangement joins TRBV29-1 to TRBJ2-1; D remains ambiguous. In germline, CDR1 is SQVTM, CDR2 ANQGSEA. The CDR3 loop spans 12 amino acids. V was shortened by 2 bases and J by 7 bases, with 9 bases between the two germline ends. The CDR3 bases that were read are TGCAGCGTTGAATCTCGCGTAAATGAG. Protein sequence: CSVESRVNE. The whole CDR3 sequence is CSVESRVNEQFF.

This clone was seen a handful of times. The read terminates 3 residues before the CDR3 end, so the remaining end is supplied by the germline J gene. The gene calls are TRBV6-1 and TRBJ2-7; TRBD1 aligns across 8 bases. This CDR3 is 15 amino acids long. Germline lookup yields CDR1 MNHNS and CDR2 SASEGT. After removal of 3 bases from V and 1 base from J, the junction contained 5 bases not matched to a gene. CDR3 DNA (partial): TGTGCCAGCAGTGAGCTGACAGGGGCGTCCTACGAG. This encodes CASSELTGASYE. The complete CDR3 protein is CASSELTGASYEQYF.

This clone was seen many times. From the germline J gene comes the end of the CDR3, since the read stops 3 residues before it. The V gene is TRBV2, the J gene TRBJ2-7; the D gene is possibly TRBD1 (5 bases). V was shortened by 2 bases and J by 4 bases, with 9 bases between the two germline ends. CDR1 is SNHLY and CDR2 is FYNNEI in the germline V gene. The CDR3 extends over 13 amino acids. The part of the CDR3 DNA that was read is TGTGCCAGCAGTGAACAGGGTTATTACGAG. Its protein product is CASSEQGYYE. The whole CDR3 sequence reads CASSEQGYYEQYF.